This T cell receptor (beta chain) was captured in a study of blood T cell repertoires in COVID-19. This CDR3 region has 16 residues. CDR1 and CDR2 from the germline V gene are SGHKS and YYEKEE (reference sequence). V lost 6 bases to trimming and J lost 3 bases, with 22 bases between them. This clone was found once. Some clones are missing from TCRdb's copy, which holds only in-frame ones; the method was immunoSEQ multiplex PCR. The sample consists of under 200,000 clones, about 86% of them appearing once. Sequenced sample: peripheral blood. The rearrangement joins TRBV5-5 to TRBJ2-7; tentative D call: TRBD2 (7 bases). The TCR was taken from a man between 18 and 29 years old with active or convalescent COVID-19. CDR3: CASTPRGAGASYEQYV. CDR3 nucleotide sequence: TGTGCCAGCACCCCTAGGGGTGCGGGGGCCAGCTACGAGCAGTACGTC.